This TCR beta chain was sequenced in a study of CD8 T cells in ankylosing spondylitis. At least ten counts were recorded for this clonotype. Antigen specificity is unknown. The junction departs from germline at one end; a sequencing error may be responsible. Study-level results: In ankylosing spondylitis blood, a motif of roughly 8 highly homologous TCR beta variants appeared characteristic.

One entry per CDR3 protein, called by TCRdb with MiXCR from the 5' RACE reads. This repertoire shows 450,000 to 550,000 distinct CDR3 sequences, about 5.4% found once; its top ten account for around 3.4%. The CDR3 spans 18 residues. CDR1 and CDR2 (germline): LGHNA, YNFKEQ. The chain recombines TRBV4-2 with TRBJ1-3, with unresolved D. The specimen sequenced was blood, either unsorted or a sorted T cell fraction (not recorded which). This TCR came from a male donor with ankylosing spondylitis. CDR3 nucleotide sequence: TGTGCCAGCAGCCAAGCCCTTCTCCCCTTCGTATCTGGAAACACCACATATTTT. Its translation is CASSQALLPFVSGNTTYF.